What follows are 4 T cell receptor beta chains derived from one specimen sequenced in a study of vaccination effects on CD4 cells after COVID-19. These receptors have no known antigen. Sequencing used immunoSEQ multiplex PCR; TCRdb keeps in-frame clones, though not all of them. The repertoire consists of 30,000 to 35,000 clones, with roughly two thirds occurring once and the leading ten covering under 30%. Before any sequencing was done, the ViraFEST assay used viral peptide pools to expand antigen-specific CD4+ T cells. Isolating CD4+ T cells followed ten to eleven days of culture. The sample was CD4+ T cells from PBMCs cultured with HCoV-229E spike peptides, taken before COVID-19 vaccination. Receptors originate from a human donor who received a COVID-19 vaccine.

The chain carries TRBV4-3 and TRBJ1-2; D ambiguous. Germline values: CDR1 LGHNA, CDR2 YSLEER. Trimming left V 4 bases short and J 0 bases short, with 6 bases between. CDR3 size: 13 residues. CDR3 loop: CASSRTANYGYTF. The CDR3 DNA follows: TGCGCCAGCAGCCGTACAGCTAACTATGGCTACACCTTC.

This clone was found once. The genes are TRBV5-5 and TRBJ2-7, with a weak D call TRBD2 (5 bases). In germline, CDR1 is SGHKS, CDR2 YYEKEE (reference sequence). The CDR3 has 14 amino acids. Trimming left V 1 base short and J 5 bases short, with 13 bases between. DNA for the CDR3: TGTGCCAGCAGCTTGCGGTTGGTGGGAGACGAGCAGTACTTC. Translating it yields CASSLRLVGDEQYF. The variable domain in full, with the rest retrieved from reference TRBV5-5 and TRBJ2-7, is DAGVTQSPTHLIKTRGQQVTLRCSPISGHKSVSWYQQVLGQGPQFIFQYYEKEERGRGNFPDRFSARQFPNYSSELNVNALLLGDSALYLCASSLRLVGDEQYFGPGTRLTVT.

V gene TRBV6-6 combines with J gene TRBJ1-2, with unresolved D. V was cut by 8 bases and J by 4 bases, with 11 bases left in between. This CDR3 contains 12 residues. From germline, CDR1 is MNHNY and CDR2 SVGAGI (reference sequence). CDR3 in amino acids: CASRPRGYGYTF. The CDR3 nucleotides are TGTGCCAGCCGACCTCGCGGCTATGGCTACACCTTC.

This chain links TRBV2 with TRBJ1-2, with 9 bases lining up with TRBD1. In germline, CDR1 is SNHLY, CDR2 FYNNEI. This CDR3 spans 13 amino acids. V shed 7 bases, J shed 7 bases, and the junction held 7 bases outside the gene matches. The CDR3 DNA is TGTGCCAGCACCGAACCGGGACAGGGTGGCTACACCTTC. Translated, it gives CASTEPGQGGYTF.